The clone carrying this TCR beta chain was seen once. Antigen: not known. These data originate in a study of B cell selection in AIRE deficiency. Study-level results: In TCRBV usage, CDR3 length and diversity, patient Tconv and Treg cells matched healthy donors. Only TCRbeta was sequenced; around two fifths of shared healthy Treg sequences appeared in Tconv. Patient Tconv cells held about 30% of Treg sequences shared by healthy donors. CDR3s were shorter in shared Treg sequences, reflecting few non-templated nucleotide insertions.

This CDR3 comprises 15 residues. V lost 5 bases and J lost 1, with 11 bases in between. Germline V CDR1 and CDR2: SNHLY, FYNNEI. CD4+CD127+ cells were sorted as the conventional CD4 T cells. Clones were read by immunoSEQ multiplex PCR, and TCRdb kept only the in-frame ones, dropping some. The data contain some 19,000 clones, approximately 97% of them singletons. V usage is TRBV2 and J usage is TRBJ1-4; D might be TRBD1 (6 bases). The source of this sequence is a human donor with AIRE deficiency. Sequenced input: conventional CD4+ T cells sorted from PBMCs. The DNA of the CDR3 is TGTGCCAGCAGTCCCAGGGGTGGAACTAATGAAAAACTGTTTTTT. Encoded protein: CASSPRGGTNEKLFF. Complete variable domain (other parts from reference TRBV2 and TRBJ1-4): EPEVTQTPSHQVTQMGQEVILRCVPISNHLYFYWYRQILGQKVEFLVSFYNNEISEKSEIFDDQFSVERPDGSNFTLKIRSTKLEDSAMYFCASSPRGGTNEKLFFGSGTQLSVL.